The clone carrying this TCR beta chain was recorded a few times. Its specificity is not known. cDNA prepared by RNA extraction and subsequent reverse transcription served as the template for sequencing. Profiling relied on immunoSEQ multiplex PCR, and the TCRdb table lists in-frame clones only, not all of them. The sample records around 100,000 clones, around 44% being singletons. Treatment indicated: oral pan-JAK inhibitor, 5-10 mg twice daily. CDR3 length equals 9 residues. Germline loops: CDR1 SQVTM, CDR2 ANQGSEA. The germline V and J ends were trimmed by 3 bases and 7 bases, with 1 base remaining between them. The sample originates from a study of CD8+ T cells in alopecia areata. Study details: Those treated were given oral tofacitinib at 5 to 10 mg twice daily.

Study-wide points: Scalp sample sequencing also detects resident alphabeta T cells of normal skin. Higher clonality than in normal scalp was seen in lesional scalp, especially alopecia totalis/universalis. Tofacitinib did not eliminate many expanded lesional clones from scalp or blood.

The chain is built from TRBV29-1 and TRBJ2-1; D is unresolved. The TCR originated in a human donor with alopecia areata. Sequences were derived from CD8+ T cells sorted from blood, sampled at week 24, from a patient treated with tofacitinib. CDR3 coding DNA: TGCAGCGTTGATAATGAGCAGTTCTTC. It codes for CSVDNEQFF.